This T cell receptor (beta chain) appears in the sequencing data of a study of T cell responses to AZD1222 COVID-19 vaccine (dated by TCRdb to about 2021). Concerning the study at large: AZD1222 recipients whose second dose came at about 4 weeks and those whose second dose came at about 12 weeks were combined into one group, since spike-specific TCR depth and breadth did not differ between the two schedules. A total of 230 to 250 trial participants underwent TCR sequencing, of whom about 200 had received two doses of AZD1222 and approximately 25 had received two doses of the MenACWY control vaccine. Trial participants were enrolled by age into subgroups of 18-55, 56-69 and 70-plus years, and around 150, 28 and 57 TCR-sequenced participants, respectively, were included in these subgroups. The study at large found these results: Participants were mostly white British, with more females than males. The authors suggested clonal diversity may have been underestimated. Because no samples from the day 14 peak response were available, repertoires could be characterized only after the peak T cell response. The whole spike protein was spanned by vaccine-associated CD4 TCRs, and dominant responses were seen in regions 160-218 and 743-854. Epitopes outside the regions mutated in the B.1.351 and B.1.1.7 variants were reportedly recognized by nearly half of the unique spike-specific TCRs. Conclusions about previously exposed vaccinees were limited because only five to seven AZD1222 recipients were SARS-CoV-2 seropositive at baseline. After two AZD1222 doses, both the breadth and the depth of spike-specific TCRs were significantly higher than at day 0 and than in MenACWY recipients. The 56-69-year group was small, and its depth increase did not reach significance, likely because of low power.

As to this clone: Its specific antigen is unknown. The sample holds no much larger clone one base away, and base qualities are not on file.

The germline V gene provides CDR1 SGHVS and CDR2 FQNEAQ. Taken from cysteine to phenylalanine, the CDR3 has 12 residues. Only the CDR3 portion is preserved as DNA: 36 bases, with reading frame beginning at the first base. V drops 3 bases and J drops 4 bases, leaving 6 bases in between. The sample's time point label, in plain terms: baseline before first vaccination. The vaccinee samples were drawn from two UK trials, COV001 and COV002, one of which was a single-blind randomized controlled phase 2/3 trial testing AZD1222 (ChAdOx1 nCoV-19) in healthy adults. Trial participant PBMC samples were collected at day 0 and day 28 after the second dose for TCRbeta chain sequencing. The CDR3 regions of human TCRbeta chains were subjected to immunosequencing. The original methods were these. TCRs in the repertoires were matched against a reference library of SARS-CoV-2-specific TCRs that had been generated with the MIRA antigen-specificity platform. Breadth meant the fraction of unique TCRs that were SARS-CoV-2-associated, whereas depth meant the fraction of total T cells that were SARS-CoV-2-associated. Using the MIRA data, every spike-specific TCR was mapped to the spike region that the TCR reacted to and assigned to either a CD4 or a CD8 class. Log10-transformed breadth and depth values were compared by one-way ANOVA with Sidak's multiple comparisons tests. In TCRdb, the immuneACCESS table is reduced to in-frame sequences with V and J assigned. These tables do not hold every clone; where another copy was compared, an unresolved V gene accounts for under half, and the others remain unexplained. V and J calls and clone size are those listed in that table; D and trimming were worked out from the DNA. A total of over 150,000 clones appear in this sample, less than 95% of them only once. Less than 1.6% of the sample lies in the top ten.

This sequence originates from an adult in good health. The rearrangement joined TRBV7-8 to TRBJ1-1, with the D gene not confidently named. Sequenced here: peripheral blood, sampled on day 0 of AZD1222 vaccination. The CDR3 corresponds to CASSFSGTEAFF. The bases are TGTGCCAGCAGCTTCTCAGGCACTGAAGCTTTCTTT.